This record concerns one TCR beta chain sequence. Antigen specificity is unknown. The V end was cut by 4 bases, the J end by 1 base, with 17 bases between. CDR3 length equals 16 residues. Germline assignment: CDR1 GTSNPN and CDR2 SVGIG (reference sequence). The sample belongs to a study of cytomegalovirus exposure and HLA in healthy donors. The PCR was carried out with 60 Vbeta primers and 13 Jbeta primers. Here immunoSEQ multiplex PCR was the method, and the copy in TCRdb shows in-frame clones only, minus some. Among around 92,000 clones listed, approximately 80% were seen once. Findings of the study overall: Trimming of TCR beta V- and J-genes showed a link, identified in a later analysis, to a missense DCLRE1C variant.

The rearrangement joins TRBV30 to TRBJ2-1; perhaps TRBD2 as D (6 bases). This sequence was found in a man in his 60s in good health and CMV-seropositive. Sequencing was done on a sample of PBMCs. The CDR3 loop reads CAWTPLRDQSYNEQFF. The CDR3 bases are TGTGCCTGGACCCCCTTGCGGGATCAGTCCTACAATGAGCAGTTCTTC.